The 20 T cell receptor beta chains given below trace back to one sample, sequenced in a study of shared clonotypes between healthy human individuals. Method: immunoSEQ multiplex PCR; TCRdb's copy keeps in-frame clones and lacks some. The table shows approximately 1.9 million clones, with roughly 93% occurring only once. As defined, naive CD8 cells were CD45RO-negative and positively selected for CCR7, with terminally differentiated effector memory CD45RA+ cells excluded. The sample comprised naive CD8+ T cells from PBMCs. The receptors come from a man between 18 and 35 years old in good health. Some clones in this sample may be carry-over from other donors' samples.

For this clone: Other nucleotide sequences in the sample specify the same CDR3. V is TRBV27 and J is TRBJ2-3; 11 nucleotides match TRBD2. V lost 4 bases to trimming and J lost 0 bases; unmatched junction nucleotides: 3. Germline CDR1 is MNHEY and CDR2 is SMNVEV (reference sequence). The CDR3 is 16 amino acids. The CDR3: CASSSRTSGSTDTQYF. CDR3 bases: TGTGCCAGCAGTTCACGGACTAGCGGGAGCACAGATACGCAGTATTTT.

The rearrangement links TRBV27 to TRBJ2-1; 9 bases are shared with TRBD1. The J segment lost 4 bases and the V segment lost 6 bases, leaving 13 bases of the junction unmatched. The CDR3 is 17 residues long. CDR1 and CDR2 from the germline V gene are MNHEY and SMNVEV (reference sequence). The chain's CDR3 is CASSRGRGTGRYNEQFF. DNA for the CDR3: TGTGCCAGCAGCCGAGGCCGAGGGACAGGGCGGTACAATGAGCAGTTCTTC.

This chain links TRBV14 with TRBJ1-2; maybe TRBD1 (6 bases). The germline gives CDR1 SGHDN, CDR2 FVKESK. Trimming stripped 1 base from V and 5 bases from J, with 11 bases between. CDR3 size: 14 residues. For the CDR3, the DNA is TGTGCCAGCAGCCAAGGGGGGCTTAGGTATGGCTACACCTTC. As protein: CASSQGGLRYGYTF.

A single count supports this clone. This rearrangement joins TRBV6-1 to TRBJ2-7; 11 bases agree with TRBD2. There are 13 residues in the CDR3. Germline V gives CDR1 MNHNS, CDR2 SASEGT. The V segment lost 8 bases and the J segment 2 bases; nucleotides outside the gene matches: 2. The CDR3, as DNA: TGTGCCAGCGGGACTAGCGGCGCCTACGAGCAGTACTTC. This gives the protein CASGTSGAYEQYF.

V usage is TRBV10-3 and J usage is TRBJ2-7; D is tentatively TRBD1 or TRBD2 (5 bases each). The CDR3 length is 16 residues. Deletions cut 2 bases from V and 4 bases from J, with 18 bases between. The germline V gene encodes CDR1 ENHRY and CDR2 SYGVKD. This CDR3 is CAISERDGRERYEQYF. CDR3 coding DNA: TGTGCCATCAGTGAGCGGGACGGCCGAGAGAGGTACGAGCAGTACTTC.

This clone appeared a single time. The CDR3 here is CASSLGTGNPYEQYF. The DNA for the CDR3 is TGTGCCAGCAGCTTAGGGACAGGAAACCCCTACGAGCAGTACTTC. The chain recombines TRBV7-2 with TRBJ2-7, with 7 bases matching TRBD1. With 1 base clipped from V and 2 bases from J, the junction kept 5 bases outside the gene matches. Germline V lookup: CDR1 SGHTA, CDR2 FQGNSA. This CDR3 spans 15 amino acids.

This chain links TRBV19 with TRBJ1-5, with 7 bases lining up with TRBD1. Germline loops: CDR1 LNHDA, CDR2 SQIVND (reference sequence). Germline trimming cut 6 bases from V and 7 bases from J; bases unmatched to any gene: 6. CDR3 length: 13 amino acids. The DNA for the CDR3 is TGTGCCAGTAGGACAGGGCGGGGGCAGCCCCAGCATTTT. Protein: CASRTGRGQPQHF.

In DNA form, the CDR3 reads TGTGCCATCAGTGAAGAACAGGTGGTTCGCGAGCAGTACTTC. Protein product: CAISEEQVVREQYF. The J gene is TRBJ2-7, the V gene TRBV10-3, with D possibly being TRBD1 (5 bases). The CDR3 extends over 14 amino acids. With 3 bases removed from V and 6 bases from J, the gap between germline ends came to 15 bases. Germline CDR1 reads ENHRY; CDR2 reads SYGVKD.

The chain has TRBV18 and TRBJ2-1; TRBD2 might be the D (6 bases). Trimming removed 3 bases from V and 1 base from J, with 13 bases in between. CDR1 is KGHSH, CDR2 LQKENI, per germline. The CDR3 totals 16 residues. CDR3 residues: CASSPGGVGSYNEQFF. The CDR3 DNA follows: TGTGCCAGCTCACCGGGAGGCGTCGGATCCTACAATGAGCAGTTCTTC.

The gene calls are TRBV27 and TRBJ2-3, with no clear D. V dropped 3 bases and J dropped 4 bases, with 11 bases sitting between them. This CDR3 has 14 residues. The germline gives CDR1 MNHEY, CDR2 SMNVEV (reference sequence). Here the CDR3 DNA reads TGTGCCAGCAGTTTTGGCCTTAAACCAGATACGCAGTATTTT. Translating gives CASSFGLKPDTQYF.

The CDR3 DNA reads as TGTGCCAGCAGTTTAAAGGATGGGAGGGGGACCGAAGAGACCCAGTACTTC. Translation gives CASSLKDGRGTEETQYF. The chain employs TRBV27 and TRBJ2-5, with D perhaps TRBD2 (7 bases). This CDR3 is built from 17 residues. The V gene's germline CDR1 is MNHEY and CDR2 SMNVEV (reference sequence). Trimming cost V 2 bases and J 3 bases, with 19 bases left between them.

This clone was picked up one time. The CDR3 nucleotides read TGTGCCATCAGTGAATTTAGCCGCAGGGGACCCATGAACACTGAAGCTTTCTTT. Amino acid sequence: CAISEFSRRGPMNTEAFF. The chain links TRBV10-3 to TRBJ1-1; possibly TRBD1 for D (6 bases). The germline gives CDR1 ENHRY, CDR2 SYGVKD. The CDR3 is made up of 18 amino acids. Trimming stripped 3 bases from V and 0 bases from J, with 20 bases between.

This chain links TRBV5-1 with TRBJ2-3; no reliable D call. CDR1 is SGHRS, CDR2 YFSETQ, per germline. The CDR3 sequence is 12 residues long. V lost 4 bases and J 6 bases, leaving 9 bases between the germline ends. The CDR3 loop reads CASSPYGDTQYF. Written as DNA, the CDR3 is TGCGCCAGCAGCCCGTACGGGGATACGCAGTATTTT.

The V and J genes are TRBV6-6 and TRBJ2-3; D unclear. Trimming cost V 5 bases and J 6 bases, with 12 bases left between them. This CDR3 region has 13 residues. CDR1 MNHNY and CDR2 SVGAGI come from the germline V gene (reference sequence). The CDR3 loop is CASSPTPQDTQYF. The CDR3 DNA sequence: TGTGCCAGCAGTCCCACACCACAGGATACGCAGTATTTT.

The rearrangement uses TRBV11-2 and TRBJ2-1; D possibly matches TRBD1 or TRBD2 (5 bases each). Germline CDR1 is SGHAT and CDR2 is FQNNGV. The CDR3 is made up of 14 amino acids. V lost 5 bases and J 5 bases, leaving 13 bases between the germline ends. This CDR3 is CASSPRGVDNEQFF. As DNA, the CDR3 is TGTGCCAGCAGCCCAAGAGGGGTAGACAATGAGCAGTTCTTC.

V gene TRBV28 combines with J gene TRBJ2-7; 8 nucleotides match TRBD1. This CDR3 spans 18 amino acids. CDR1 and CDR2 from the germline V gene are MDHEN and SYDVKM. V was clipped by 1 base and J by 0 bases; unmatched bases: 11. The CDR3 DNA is TGTGCCAGCAGTTTATTACCCCCCTGGACAGGGAACTCCTACGAGCAGTACTTC. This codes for CASSLLPPWTGNSYEQYF.

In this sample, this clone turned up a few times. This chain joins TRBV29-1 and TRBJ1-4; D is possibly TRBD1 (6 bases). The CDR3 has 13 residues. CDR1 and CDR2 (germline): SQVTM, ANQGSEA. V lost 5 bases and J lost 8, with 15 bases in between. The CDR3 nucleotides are TGCAGCGTTTTTCAGGGGCCAGAGGAAAAACTGTTTTTT. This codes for CSVFQGPEEKLFF.

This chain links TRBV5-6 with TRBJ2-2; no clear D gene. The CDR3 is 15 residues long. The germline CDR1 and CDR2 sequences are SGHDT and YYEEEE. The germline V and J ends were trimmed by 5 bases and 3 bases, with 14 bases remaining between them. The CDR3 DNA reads TGTGCCAGCAGTCCCATTCGGTCCTACACCGGGGAGCTGTTTTTT. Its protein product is CASSPIRSYTGELFF.

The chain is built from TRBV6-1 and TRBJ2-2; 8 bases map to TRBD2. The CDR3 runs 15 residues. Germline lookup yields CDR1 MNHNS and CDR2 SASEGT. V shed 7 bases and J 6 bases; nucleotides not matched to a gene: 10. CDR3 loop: CASTPGAGEAGELFF. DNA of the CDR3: TGTGCCAGCACCCCAGGAGCGGGGGAAGCCGGGGAGCTGTTTTTT.

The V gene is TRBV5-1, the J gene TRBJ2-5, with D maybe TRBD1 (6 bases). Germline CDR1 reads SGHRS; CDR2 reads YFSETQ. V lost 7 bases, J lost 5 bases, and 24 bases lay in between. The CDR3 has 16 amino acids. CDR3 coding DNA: TGCGCCAGCCTCCGGGACAACCTCTTTTCGGGGGAGACCCAGTACTTC. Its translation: CASLRDNLFSGETQYF.